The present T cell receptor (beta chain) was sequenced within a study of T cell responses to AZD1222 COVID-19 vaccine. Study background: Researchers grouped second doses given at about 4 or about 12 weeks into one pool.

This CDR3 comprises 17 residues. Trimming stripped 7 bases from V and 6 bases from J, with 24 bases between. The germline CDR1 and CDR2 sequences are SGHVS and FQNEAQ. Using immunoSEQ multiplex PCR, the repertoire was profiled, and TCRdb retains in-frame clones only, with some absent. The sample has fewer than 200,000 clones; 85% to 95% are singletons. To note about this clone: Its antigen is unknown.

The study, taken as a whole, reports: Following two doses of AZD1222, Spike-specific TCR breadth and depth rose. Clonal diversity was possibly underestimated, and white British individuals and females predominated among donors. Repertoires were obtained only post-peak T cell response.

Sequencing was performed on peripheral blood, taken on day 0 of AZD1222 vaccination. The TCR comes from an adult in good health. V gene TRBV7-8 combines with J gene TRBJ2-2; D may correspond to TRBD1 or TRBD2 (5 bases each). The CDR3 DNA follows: TGTGCCAGCACCCTAGGGGTGGTGCTAGCTGAGGCCGGGGAGCTGTTTTTT. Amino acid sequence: CASTLGVVLAEAGELFF.